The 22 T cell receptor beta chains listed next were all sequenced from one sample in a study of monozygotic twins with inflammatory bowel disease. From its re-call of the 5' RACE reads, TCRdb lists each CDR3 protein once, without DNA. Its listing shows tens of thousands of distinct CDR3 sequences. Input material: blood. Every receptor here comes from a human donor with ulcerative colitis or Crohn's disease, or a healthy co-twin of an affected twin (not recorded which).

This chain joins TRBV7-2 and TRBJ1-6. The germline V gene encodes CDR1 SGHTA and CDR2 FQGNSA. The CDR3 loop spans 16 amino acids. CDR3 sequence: CASSLAGFLNNSPLHF.

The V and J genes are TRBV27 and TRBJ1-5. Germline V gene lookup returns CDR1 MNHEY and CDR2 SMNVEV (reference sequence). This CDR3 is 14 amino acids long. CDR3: CASSLGRVGQPQHF.

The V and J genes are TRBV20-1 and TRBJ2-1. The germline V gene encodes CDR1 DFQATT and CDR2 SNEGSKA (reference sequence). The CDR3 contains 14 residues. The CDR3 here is CSAPRMSSYNEQFF.

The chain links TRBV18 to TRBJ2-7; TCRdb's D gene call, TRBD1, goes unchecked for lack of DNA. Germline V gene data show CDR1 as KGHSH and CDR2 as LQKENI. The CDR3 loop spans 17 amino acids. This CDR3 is CASSPLSPGSKTYEQYF.

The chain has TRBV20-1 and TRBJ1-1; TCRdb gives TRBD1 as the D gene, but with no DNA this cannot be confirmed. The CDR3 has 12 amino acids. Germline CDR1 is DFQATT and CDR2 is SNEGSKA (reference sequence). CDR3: CSGAGANTEAFF.

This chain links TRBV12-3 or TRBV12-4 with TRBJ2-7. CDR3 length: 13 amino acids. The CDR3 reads CASSLHTAYEQYF.

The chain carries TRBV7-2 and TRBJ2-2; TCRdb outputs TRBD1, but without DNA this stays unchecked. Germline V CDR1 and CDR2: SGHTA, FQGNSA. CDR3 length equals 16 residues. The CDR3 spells CASSVGAQRNTGELFF.

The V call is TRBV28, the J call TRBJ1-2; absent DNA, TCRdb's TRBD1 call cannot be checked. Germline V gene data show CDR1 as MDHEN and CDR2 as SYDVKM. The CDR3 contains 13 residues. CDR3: CASRTRQNYGYTF.

CDR3 sequence reads: CATSAGGETQYF. The chain uses TRBV10-3 and TRBJ2-5; TCRdb selects TRBD1, and the lack of DNA leaves this call unchecked. The CDR3 has 12 residues. Looked up from germline, CDR1 is ENHRY and CDR2 is SYGVKD.

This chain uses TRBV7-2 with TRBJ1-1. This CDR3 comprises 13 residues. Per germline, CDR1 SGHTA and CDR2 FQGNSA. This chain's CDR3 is CASSPQIGTEAFF. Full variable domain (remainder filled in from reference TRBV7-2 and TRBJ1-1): GAGVSQSPSNKVTEKGKDVELRCDPISGHTALYWYRQSLGQGLEFLIYFQGNSAPDKSGLPSDRFSAERTGGSVSTLTIQRTQQEDSAVYLCASSPQIGTEAFFGQGTRLTVV.

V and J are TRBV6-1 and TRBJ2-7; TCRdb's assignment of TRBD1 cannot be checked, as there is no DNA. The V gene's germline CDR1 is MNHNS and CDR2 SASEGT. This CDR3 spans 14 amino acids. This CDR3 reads CASSGRDRVHEQYF.

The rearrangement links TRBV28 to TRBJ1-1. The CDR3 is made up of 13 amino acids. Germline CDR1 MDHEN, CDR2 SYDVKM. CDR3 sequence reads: CAAKPAGRTEAFF.

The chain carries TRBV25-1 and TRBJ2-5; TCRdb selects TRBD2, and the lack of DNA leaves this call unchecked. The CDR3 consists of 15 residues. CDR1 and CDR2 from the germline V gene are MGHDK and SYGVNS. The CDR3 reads CASSASGGPRETQYF.

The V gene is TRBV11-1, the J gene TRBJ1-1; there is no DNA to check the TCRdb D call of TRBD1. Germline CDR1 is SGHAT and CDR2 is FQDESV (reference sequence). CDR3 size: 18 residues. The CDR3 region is CASSPARTGVGMNTEAFF. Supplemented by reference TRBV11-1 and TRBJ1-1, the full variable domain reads EAEVAQSPRYKITEKSQAVAFWCDPISGHATLYWYRQILGQGPELLVQFQDESVVDDSQLPKDRFSAERLKGVDSTLKIQPAELGDSAMYLCASSPARTGVGMNTEAFFGQGTRLTVV.

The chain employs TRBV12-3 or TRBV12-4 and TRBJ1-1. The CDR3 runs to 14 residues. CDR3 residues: CASSLWASNTEAFF.

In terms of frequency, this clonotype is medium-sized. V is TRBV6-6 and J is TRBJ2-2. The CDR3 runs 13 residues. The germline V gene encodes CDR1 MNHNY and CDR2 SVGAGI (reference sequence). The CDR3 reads CASSPRGTGELFF.

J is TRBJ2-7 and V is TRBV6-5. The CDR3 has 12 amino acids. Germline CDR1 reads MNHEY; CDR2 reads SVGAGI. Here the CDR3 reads CASSYGQYEQYF.

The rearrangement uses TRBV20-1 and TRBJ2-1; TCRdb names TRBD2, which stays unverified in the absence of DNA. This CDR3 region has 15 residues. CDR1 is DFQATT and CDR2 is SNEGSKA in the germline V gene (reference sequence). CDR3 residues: CSAAGTSGLYNEQFF.

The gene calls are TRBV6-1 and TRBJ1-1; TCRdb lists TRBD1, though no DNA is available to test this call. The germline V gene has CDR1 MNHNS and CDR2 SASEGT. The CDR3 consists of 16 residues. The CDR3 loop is CASRAGTDFSNTEAFF.

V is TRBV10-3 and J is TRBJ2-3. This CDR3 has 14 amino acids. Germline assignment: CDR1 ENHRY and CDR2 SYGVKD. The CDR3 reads CAITLDGSTDTQYF.

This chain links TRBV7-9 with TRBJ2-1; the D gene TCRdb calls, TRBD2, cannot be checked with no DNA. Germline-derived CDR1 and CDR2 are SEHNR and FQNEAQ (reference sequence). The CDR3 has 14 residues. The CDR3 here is CASSLIAGYNEQFF.

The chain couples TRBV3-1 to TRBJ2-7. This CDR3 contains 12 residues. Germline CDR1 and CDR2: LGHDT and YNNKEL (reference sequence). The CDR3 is CASSAQWYGQYF.